This TCR beta chain was identified in a study of metastatic and nonmetastatic thyroid tumors. Study-level points and caveats: Relative to benign nodules, malignant thyroid tumors were reportedly characterized by significantly elevated TCR beta diversity in blood and tumor.

As for this clone: Its target is not known.

Thyroid surgery took place with no prior treatment in any patient. Using MiXCR, TCRdb reanalyzed the PCR reads. This table holds 25,000 to 30,000 clones, roughly 25% found once. Sequencing used blood. The TCR originated in a female donor with papillary thyroid cancer or a benign thyroid nodule (not recorded which). Some clones in this sample may be carry-over from other donors' samples.

In DNA form, the CDR3 reads TGTGCCAGCAGCCAAGACCCTTCGGGTTTTAATGAGCAGTTCTTC. Protein sequence: CASSQDPSGFNEQFF. This chain joins TRBV3-1 and TRBJ2-1; D gene unclear. The V gene's germline CDR1 is LGHDT and CDR2 YNNKEL (reference sequence). V was shortened by 0 bases and J by 7 bases, with 13 bases between the two germline ends. The CDR3 runs to 15 residues.